These 12 T cell receptor beta chains were all obtained from the same sample, sequenced in a study of blood T cells in healthy people across ages. Next came a second PCR, run for about 6 to 11 cycles, which used a sample-barcoded 5' primer along with a J-beta primer mix. TCRdb re-called the 5' RACE reads with MiXCR, one entry per CDR3 protein. The repertoire holds some 1.4 million distinct CDR3 sequences, with approximately 42% as singletons. The sequenced sample consisted of blood. The receptors come from a woman aged 18 to 35 in good health.

This chain joins TRBV6-1 and TRBJ1-2; tentative D call: TRBD1 (5 bases). This CDR3 contains 14 residues. Germline V gene sequence: CDR1 MNHNS, CDR2 SASEGT. With 6 bases removed from V and 5 bases from J, the gap between germline ends came to 16 bases. CDR3: CASRVRTREYGYTF. CDR3 DNA: TGTGCCAGCAGGGTGCGGACAAGGGAATATGGCTACACCTTC.

This chain joins TRBV28 and TRBJ1-1; 11 bases match TRBD1. Losses at the gene ends were 7 bases for V and 4 bases for J; bases not matched to a gene: 5. Germline CDR1 and CDR2: MDHEN and SYDVKM. The CDR3 contains 14 residues. CDR3 DNA sequence: TGTGCCAGCACCGGGACAGGGGGGGTCACTGAAGCTTTCTTT. This codes for CASTGTGGVTEAFF.

The chain joins TRBV6-5 to TRBJ2-7; D possibly uses TRBD1 or TRBD2 (5 bases each). V lost 5 bases and J lost 3, with 17 bases in between. This CDR3 comprises 15 residues. From germline, CDR1 is MNHEY and CDR2 SVGAGI. The CDR3: CASSPSGTTIYEQYF. The CDR3 nucleotides are TGTGCCAGCAGTCCCTCCGGGACGACTATCTACGAGCAGTACTTC.

This clonotype was seen a few times. This chain uses TRBV6-2 or TRBV6-3 with TRBJ1-2; D is perhaps TRBD1 (5 bases). The germline V and J ends were trimmed by 0 bases and 0 bases, with 11 bases remaining between them. This CDR3 contains 16 residues. The germline CDR1 and CDR2 sequences are MNHEY and SVGEGT. The CDR3 sequence: CASSYSEGSANYGYTF. As DNA, the CDR3 is TGTGCCAGCAGTTACTCGGAGGGGTCGGCTAACTATGGCTACACCTTC.

This clonotype was counted between two and nine times. The chain combines TRBV2 with TRBJ1-1; D is ambiguous. Looked up from germline, CDR1 is SNHLY and CDR2 is FYNNEI. Trimming took off 2 bases at V and 0 bases at J, with 13 bases between the two ends. The CDR3 is 16 residues long. DNA for the CDR3: TGTGCCAGCAGTGAATTTCAGCTTACTATGAACACTGAAGCTTTCTTT. It specifies CASSEFQLTMNTEAFF.

The genes are TRBV27 and TRBJ2-3; 8 bases fit TRBD2. The ends lost 6 bases at V and 7 bases at J; junction bases unmatched: 12. The CDR3 is 15 residues long. Germline CDR1 reads MNHEY; CDR2 reads SMNVEV (reference sequence). CDR3 sequence: CASSRSGAQDYTQYF. Written as DNA, the CDR3 is TGTGCCAGCAGCCGTAGCGGGGCCCAGGATTATACGCAGTATTTT.

The sample holds a few counts of this clonotype. CDR3 residues: CASSPARLAGVFEQYF. For the CDR3, the DNA is TGTGCCAGCAGCCCTGCCCGACTAGCGGGAGTTTTCGAGCAGTACTTC. This sequence joins TRBV7-2 and TRBJ2-5, with 12 bases matching TRBD2. The tail of the sequence fits TRBJ2-7 better, so the J call may be wrong. Germline loops: CDR1 SGHTA, CDR2 FQGNSA. There are 16 residues in the CDR3.

CDR3 region: CASSPRRHNSPLHF. DNA for the CDR3: TGTGCCAGCTCACCGAGGCGGCATAATTCACCCCTCCACTTT. The chain is built from TRBV18 and TRBJ1-6; D not resolved. Per germline, CDR1 KGHSH and CDR2 LQKENI. V was pared by 3 bases and J by 5 bases, with 8 bases between. The CDR3 spans 14 residues. The full variable domain, completed using reference TRBV18 and TRBJ1-6, is NAGVMQNPRHLVRRRGQEARLRCSPMKGHSHVYWYRQLPEEGLKFMVYLQKENIIDESGMPKERFSAEFPKEGPSILRIQQVVRGDSAAYFCASSPRRHNSPLHFGNGTRLTVT.

The count of this clonotype is one. This chain uses TRBV6-5 with TRBJ2-7, with D unclear. The CDR3 contains 19 residues. Germline V gene data show CDR1 as MNHEY and CDR2 as SVGAGI. V dropped 4 bases and J dropped 2 bases, with 27 bases sitting between them. The CDR3 loop reads CASSLKGWIRGAEAYEQYF. In DNA form, the CDR3 reads TGTGCCAGCAGTTTAAAGGGCTGGATTCGAGGAGCTGAAGCCTACGAGCAGTACTTC.

This clonotype showed up just a few times. V is TRBV21-1 and J is TRBJ1-1; the D call of TRBD1 is as the table states it, not checked on the DNA. TRBV21-1 is flagged as a pseudogene. The CDR3 extends over 14 amino acids. In DNA, the CDR3 is TGTGCCAGCAGCACGGGACCGAAGAACACTGAAGCTTTCTTT. Protein: CASSTGPKNTEAFF.

The rearrangement joins TRBV6-1 to TRBJ1-5; TRBD1 aligns across 8 bases. J was trimmed by 1 base and V by 1 base; bases with no gene match: 9. Germline V gene data show CDR1 as MNHNS and CDR2 as SASEGT. This CDR3 region has 18 residues. CDR3 DNA: TGTGCCAGCAGTGAAGATCCAGGGGGCCCGGTAAGCAATCAGCCCCAGCATTTT. This sequence encodes CASSEDPGGPVSNQPQHF.

This clonotype was detected a few times. This chain joins TRBV25-1 and TRBJ2-7; no clear D gene. Germline loops: CDR1 MGHDK, CDR2 SYGVNS. This CDR3 comprises 10 residues. Trimming took 8 bases from V and 4 from J, leaving 6 bases between them. CDR3 sequence (DNA): TGTGCCAGCTTCCAGTACGAGCAGTACTTC. Protein product: CASFQYEQYF.